What follows are 28 T cell receptor beta chains derived from one specimen sequenced in a study of T cells after yellow fever vaccination. Using its own MiXCR run on the 5' RACE reads, TCRdb lists one record per CDR3 protein. The sample lists approximately 600,000 distinct CDR3 sequences; 10% to 15% were seen once. Sequenced here: PBMCs, sampled on the day of the yellow fever booster vaccination. The receptors derive from a young man who received the YFV17D yellow fever vaccine.

There are a few counts of this clonotype. The rearrangement joins TRBV7-2 to TRBJ2-3; D might be TRBD1 (5 bases). This CDR3 region has 15 residues. Germline CDR1 reads SGHTA; CDR2 reads FQGNSA. Trimming took off 3 bases at V and 10 bases at J, with 20 bases between the two ends. CDR3 sequence reads: CASSFSADIGAAQYF. As DNA, the CDR3 is TGTGCCAGCAGCTTCTCGGCGGATATTGGGGCGGCGCAGTATTTT.

This chain connects TRBV25-1 to TRBJ2-5; no reliable D call. Germline V gives CDR1 MGHDK, CDR2 SYGVNS. The CDR3 contains 15 residues. Trimming cost V 1 base and J 2 bases, with 11 bases left between them. CDR3 nucleotide sequence: TGTGCCAGCAGTGAATCCCGGATCGCACAAGAGACCCAGTACTTC. It codes for CASSESRIAQETQYF.

This clonotype has more than one count but fewer than ten. The gene calls are TRBV12-3 or TRBV12-4 and TRBJ2-5, with D perhaps matching TRBD2 (5 bases). Trimming shortened V by 2 bases and J by 1 base, and 8 bases separated the two germline ends. The CDR3 is 14 amino acids. The CDR3 sequence: CASSLSGRQETQYF. As DNA, the CDR3 is TGTGCCAGCAGTTTAAGCGGACGCCAAGAGACCCAGTACTTC.

This clonotype was seen a handful of times. This chain joins TRBV7-2 and TRBJ1-1; D perhaps matches TRBD1 (6 bases). CDR1 is SGHTA, CDR2 FQGNSA, per germline. This CDR3 comprises 13 residues. Trimming pared 6 bases from V and 11 bases from J, leaving 19 bases between. The CDR3 coding sequence is TGTGCCAGCAGACTGCAGGGGTCCCCCTCGGCTTTCTTT. Translated: CASRLQGSPSAFF.

This chain joins TRBV5-1 and TRBJ2-5; D might be TRBD2 (6 bases). The CDR3 has 14 residues. CDR1 is SGHRS, CDR2 YFSETQ, per germline. V was cut by 4 bases and J by 4 bases, with 14 bases left in between. The CDR3 nucleotides read TGCGCCAGCAGCCACGGAGGGCCGGGAGAGACCCAGTACTTC. It yields the protein CASSHGGPGETQYF. Together with reference TRBV5-1 and TRBJ2-5, the CDR3 gives the full variable domain: KAGVTQTPRYLIKTRGQQVTLSCSPISGHRSVSWYQQTPGQGLQFLFEYFSETQRNKGNFPGRFSGRQFSNSRSEMNVSTLELGDSALYLCASSHGGPGETQYFGPGTRLLVL.

V usage is TRBV7-9 and J usage is TRBJ2-3; no firm D call. The CDR3 is made up of 13 amino acids. Per the germline V gene, CDR1 is SEHNR and CDR2 is FQNEAQ (reference sequence). With 4 bases removed from V and 0 bases from J, the gap between germline ends came to 5 bases. CDR3 amino acids: CASSSLSTDTQYF. The CDR3 coding sequence is TGTGCCAGCAGCTCGCTGAGCACAGATACGCAGTATTTT.

This clonotype was detected ten times or more. The CDR3 loop is CASSNGGARNEQFF. The CDR3 nucleotides read TGCGCCAGCAGCAATGGGGGGGCTAGGAATGAGCAGTTCTTC. This chain links TRBV5-1 with TRBJ2-1, with TRBD2 as a possible D gene (7 bases). V was pared by 4 bases and J by 7 bases, with 15 bases between. This CDR3 contains 14 residues. Germline-derived CDR1 and CDR2 are SGHRS and YFSETQ. Full variable domain (outside the CDR3, taken from reference TRBV5-1 and TRBJ2-1): KAGVTQTPRYLIKTRGQQVTLSCSPISGHRSVSWYQQTPGQGLQFLFEYFSETQRNKGNFPGRFSGRQFSNSRSEMNVSTLELGDSALYLCASSNGGARNEQFFGPGTRLTVL.

V and J are TRBV10-2 and TRBJ1-3, with 7 bases fitting TRBD1. The CDR3 is 14 amino acids. CDR1 WSHSY and CDR2 SAAADI come from the germline V gene. V trimming: 7 bases; J trimming: 4 bases; junction bases outside the gene matches: 7. CDR3: CASKMTGNGNTIYF. The CDR3 DNA sequence: TGCGCCAGCAAGATGACAGGGAACGGAAACACCATATATTTT.

A note on this clonotype: The junction shows a germline mismatch at one end, possibly a read error. The rearrangement joins TRBV20-1 to TRBJ2-1, with 10 bases lining up with TRBD1. This CDR3 has 16 residues. Germline-derived CDR1 and CDR2 are DFQATT and SNEGSKA (reference sequence). In DNA, the CDR3 is TGCTGTGCTAGCGTAAAGGGGACAGGGGACTACAATGAGCAGTTCTTC. Protein product: CCASVKGTGDYNEQFF.

The table lists this clonotype with a few counts. CDR3 coding DNA: TGTGCCAGCAGCTTAGCGCCGGGTAGGGGAGATACGCAGTATTTT. Protein product: CASSLAPGRGDTQYF. The chain links TRBV7-2 to TRBJ2-3; D might be TRBD1 (5 bases). Between the trimmed V and J ends, which lost 0 bases and 5 bases, there was a span of 12 bases. Germline V CDR1 and CDR2: SGHTA, FQGNSA. The CDR3 is 15 residues long.

The rearrangement uses TRBV19 and TRBJ1-5; 7 positions match TRBD1. The J segment lost 9 bases and the V segment lost 7 bases, leaving 9 bases of the junction unmatched. CDR3 length equals 13 residues. CDR1 and CDR2 (germline): LNHDA, SQIVND (reference sequence). CDR3 amino acids: CASTPTGDPPQHF. CDR3 nucleotide sequence: TGTGCCAGTACCCCTACAGGGGACCCGCCCCAGCATTTT.

The rearrangement links TRBV4-2 to TRBJ2-2, with 8 positions matching TRBD1. Germline assignment: CDR1 LGHNA and CDR2 YNFKEQ. V shed 1 base and J 6 bases; nucleotides not matched to a gene: 4. The CDR3 loop spans 15 amino acids. The CDR3 region is CASSQVDRGAGELFF. CDR3 DNA: TGTGCCAGCAGCCAAGTCGACAGGGGCGCCGGGGAGCTGTTTTTT.

The chain has TRBV5-1 and TRBJ2-7, with D perhaps matching TRBD2 (5 bases). Trimming left V 3 bases short and J 3 bases short, with 22 bases between. Germline CDR1 SGHRS, CDR2 YFSETQ. The length of the CDR3 is 17 residues. Written as DNA, the CDR3 is TGCGCCAGCAGCTCAGCCGACCCTAGCATCTTAATCTACGAGCAGTACTTC. This sequence encodes CASSSADPSILIYEQYF.

The V and J genes are TRBV2 and TRBJ2-2, with TRBD1 identical over 8 bases. The CDR3 is 14 amino acids. Germline trimming cut 6 bases from V and 7 bases from J; bases unmatched to any gene: 7. Germline V gene data show CDR1 as SNHLY and CDR2 as FYNNEI. The CDR3 nucleotides read TGTGCCAGCAGATTACAGGGGGTTGGCGGGGAGCTGTTTTTT. Translated: CASRLQGVGGELFF.

This clonotype has a handful of counts. The rearrangement links TRBV12-3 or TRBV12-4 to TRBJ2-2, with TRBD1 matching 11 bases. There are 15 residues in the CDR3. With 6 bases clipped from V and 3 bases from J, the junction kept 3 bases outside the gene matches. The DNA for the CDR3 is TGTGCCAGCAGATCGGGACAGGGGGACACCGGGGAGCTGTTTTTT. It translates to CASRSGQGDTGELFF.

This rearrangement joins TRBV7-2 to TRBJ2-7; 8 bases map to TRBD2. This CDR3 has 14 amino acids. CDR1 is SGHTA, CDR2 FQGNSA, per germline. The ends lost 4 bases at V and 2 bases at J; junction bases unmatched: 4. The CDR3 region is CASSSGRGAYEQYF. In DNA, the CDR3 is TGTGCCAGCAGCTCCGGGAGGGGGGCCTACGAGCAGTACTTC.

This clonotype occurred a few times. The chain is built from TRBV23-1 and TRBJ1-6; no clear D gene. Being an ORF, TRBV23-1 has a function that is uncertain. The CDR3 is 15 residues long. The CDR3 DNA sequence: TGCGCAAGTGCCCGGGCCTCCGCGTATAATTCACCCCTCCACTTT. Translating it yields CASARASAYNSPLHF.

The gene calls are TRBV6-2 or TRBV6-3 and TRBJ2-1; 10 nucleotides align to TRBD2. This CDR3 contains 16 residues. The V gene end was trimmed by 7 bases and the J gene end by 3 bases; junction bases not matched to a gene: 9. Germline V lookup: CDR1 MNHEY, CDR2 SVGEGT. The DNA of the CDR3 is TGTGCCAGCACTCTACCGGGACTAGCGTACTACAATGAGCAGTTCTTC. Its protein is CASTLPGLAYYNEQFF.

About this clonotype: The junction and the germline gene differ at one end; a read error may be behind it. The chain links TRBV27 to TRBJ2-2, with D possibly being TRBD1 (8 bases). Per the germline V gene, CDR1 is MNHEY and CDR2 is SMNVEV (reference sequence). This CDR3 is 15 amino acids long. The CDR3 spells CATQDRGRVRGALFF. In DNA form, the CDR3 reads TGTGCCACCCAAGACAGGGGTAGGGTTCGGGGGGCGCTGTTTTTT.

This clonotype has more than one count but fewer than ten. This chain joins TRBV6-1 and TRBJ1-1, with 7 bases identical to TRBD1. The length of the CDR3 is 14 residues. Germline V gene sequence: CDR1 MNHNS, CDR2 SASEGT. Losses at the gene ends were 6 bases for V and 1 base for J; bases not matched to a gene: 5. The CDR3 loop is CASRTTGRNTEAFF. CDR3 sequence (DNA): TGTGCCAGCAGGACGACAGGGAGGAACACTGAAGCTTTCTTT.

V is TRBV12-5 and J is TRBJ2-1; no reliable D call. This CDR3 has 12 amino acids. V was pared by 6 bases and J by 10 bases, with 13 bases between. Germline V lookup: CDR1 LGHNT, CDR2 FRNRAP. CDR3 coding DNA: TGTGCTAGTGGCCTATCCTCCATAGAGCAGTTCTTC. Residues: CASGLSSIEQFF. Filled out from reference TRBV12-5 and TRBJ2-1, the complete variable domain reads DARVTQTPRHKVTEMGQEVTMRCQPILGHNTVFWYRQTMMQGLELLAYFRNRAPLDDSGMPKDRFSAEMPDATLATLKIQPSEPRDSAVYFCASGLSSIEQFFGPGTRLTVL.

The chain joins TRBV28 to TRBJ2-3, with D possibly TRBD2 on 6 matching bases. Trimming shortened V by 8 bases and J by 4 bases, and 19 bases separated the two germline ends. The CDR3 covers 15 residues. Per the germline V gene, CDR1 is MDHEN and CDR2 is SYDVKM. The DNA of the CDR3 is TGTGCCAGCGTCCCTTGGGGGGAGTTCTCAGATACGCAGTATTTT. Translating it yields CASVPWGEFSDTQYF.

This clonotype showed up just a few times. The chain couples TRBV10-3 to TRBJ2-7; D call uncertain. Trimming stripped 5 bases from V and 5 bases from J, with 19 bases between. Germline V gene data show CDR1 as ENHRY and CDR2 as SYGVKD. There are 15 residues in the CDR3. The CDR3 DNA sequence: TGTGCCATCAGTAACTTGGGCCCGGTTATTGACGAGCAGTACTTC. It specifies CAISNLGPVIDEQYF.

V and J are TRBV4-2 and TRBJ2-2; possible D gene TRBD1, 6 bases. CDR1 and CDR2 (germline): LGHNA, YNFKEQ. The CDR3 sequence is 19 residues long. Trimming removed 5 bases from V and 4 bases from J, with 26 bases in between. CDR3 nucleotide sequence: TGTGCCAGCAGCTCCGGGCTATGGGACACAAGAACGGGCACCGGGGAGCTGTTTTTT. Translation gives CASSSGLWDTRTGTGELFF.

This clonotype appeared a few times. Here the CDR3 reads CASSLRDRGRRVMNTEAFF. The CDR3 DNA follows: TGCGCCAGCAGTCTCCGGGACAGGGGGCGCCGGGTCATGAACACTGAAGCTTTCTTT. The chain joins TRBV5-1 to TRBJ1-1, with 12 nucleotides matching TRBD1. The CDR3 totals 19 residues. Trimming cost V 5 bases and J 0 bases; bases outside gene matches: 14. The germline V gene encodes CDR1 SGHRS and CDR2 YFSETQ.

In this sample, this clonotype turned up a few times. The rearrangement joins TRBV14 to TRBJ2-7; 9 nucleotides line up with TRBD2. Germline lookup yields CDR1 SGHDN and CDR2 FVKESK. CDR3 size: 16 residues. V trimming: 1 base; J trimming: 1 base; junction bases outside the gene matches: 5. The DNA of the CDR3 is TGTGCCAGCAGCCAAGGTAGCGGGAGCCGATCCTACGAGCAGTACTTC. This sequence encodes CASSQGSGSRSYEQYF.

The table lists this clonotype with a few counts. The chain carries TRBV10-1 and TRBJ2-7, with a weak D call TRBD2 (6 bases). Trimming stripped 6 bases from V and 2 bases from J, with 11 bases between. CDR1 and CDR2 (germline): WNHNN, SYGVQD (reference sequence). This CDR3 spans 13 amino acids. The CDR3 sequence: CASSEGTAYEQYF. The CDR3 coding sequence is TGCGCCAGCAGCGAGGGGACTGCCTACGAGCAGTACTTC.

This rearrangement joins TRBV10-3 to TRBJ2-1; D perhaps matches TRBD2 (5 bases). Germline assignment: CDR1 ENHRY and CDR2 SYGVKD. The CDR3 is 16 residues long. V was shortened by 6 bases and J by 3 bases, with 18 bases between the two germline ends. The CDR3 DNA follows: TGTGCCATCAGCCGCCGCGGGCGGGTCTACTACAATGAGCAGTTCTTC. This gives the protein CAISRRGRVYYNEQFF.